The next 28 T cell receptor beta chains were all read from a single sample in a study of CD8 T cells in ankylosing spondylitis. TCRdb fed the 5' RACE reads into MiXCR, producing one record per CDR3 protein. Here the sample spans some 300,000 distinct CDR3 sequences, about a fifth being singletons. Sequencing was performed on blood, either unsorted or a sorted T cell fraction (not recorded which). The receptors shown here come from a female donor with ankylosing spondylitis or in good health (not recorded which).

The CDR3 reads CASSSRSTQPQHF. The CDR3 region has the DNA TGTGCCAGCAGTAGCCGAAGTACTCAGCCCCAGCATTTT. The chain joins TRBV6-2 or TRBV6-3 to TRBJ1-5; no clear D gene. CDR3 size: 13 residues. The V gene lost 5 bases and the J gene lost 6 bases, with 11 bases spanning the gap. Germline V gives CDR1 MNHEY, CDR2 SVGEGT.

V is TRBV7-9 and J is TRBJ2-5; weak D call: TRBD2 (6 bases). The CDR3 extends over 14 amino acids. From germline, CDR1 is SEHNR and CDR2 FQNEAQ (reference sequence). The ends were cut back, 0 bases at V and 5 bases at J, with 10 bases in the middle. The CDR3 protein is CASSLAGEEETQYF. Written as DNA, the CDR3 is TGTGCCAGCAGCTTAGCGGGGGAGGAGGAGACCCAGTACTTC. Variable domain in full (rest from reference TRBV7-9 and TRBJ2-5): DTGVSQNPRHKITKRGQNVTFRCDPISEHNRLYWYRQTLGQGPEFLTYFQNEAQLEKSRLLSDRFSAERPKGSFSTLEIQRTEQGDSAMYLCASSLAGEEETQYFGPGTRLLVL.

This clonotype showed up many times. The rearrangement joins TRBV10-3 to TRBJ1-5; TRBD1 matches at 8 bases. This CDR3 has 15 residues. The V gene's germline CDR1 is ENHRY and CDR2 SYGVKD. Unmatched junction bases numbered 7, after V lost 6 bases and J lost 3 bases. The CDR3 bases are TGTGCCATCAGCTCCGGGACAGGCGTCAATCAGCCCCAGCATTTT. Amino acids: CAISSGTGVNQPQHF.

This clonotype showed up just a few times. The rearrangement uses TRBV6-1 and TRBJ2-3; 8 nucleotides align to TRBD1. CDR1 MNHNS and CDR2 SASEGT come from the germline V gene. The CDR3 spans 17 residues. The V gene end was trimmed by 6 bases and the J gene end by 2 bases; junction bases not matched to a gene: 13. The CDR3, as DNA: TGTGCCAGCAGCCTGTTTATGGACAGGGTCGACACAGATACGCAGTATTTT. Its protein is CASSLFMDRVDTDTQYF.

This clonotype was found many times. V gene TRBV7-2 combines with J gene TRBJ2-1; no clear D gene. V lost 1 base, J lost 8 bases, and 6 bases lay in between. This CDR3 has 12 amino acids. From germline, CDR1 is SGHTA and CDR2 FQGNSA. CDR3 in amino acids: CASSLDSDEQFF. CDR3 coding DNA: TGTGCCAGCAGCTTAGACAGCGATGAGCAGTTCTTC.

This clonotype was seen a handful of times. V usage is TRBV29-1 and J usage is TRBJ1-1; no clear D gene. With 0 bases removed from V and 1 base from J, the gap between germline ends came to 12 bases. The CDR3 extends over 15 amino acids. Germline CDR1 SQVTM, CDR2 ANQGSEA. The CDR3: CSVEDTSGWNTEAFF. CDR3 coding DNA: TGCAGCGTTGAAGATACTTCAGGCTGGAACACTGAAGCTTTCTTT.

V gene TRBV20-1 combines with J gene TRBJ2-1, with 9 bases identical to TRBD2. This CDR3 is 16 amino acids long. J was trimmed by 2 bases and V by 5 bases; bases with no gene match: 10. The germline V gene has CDR1 DFQATT and CDR2 SNEGSKA (reference sequence). CDR3 residues: CSAAPGLAAAYNEQFF. The CDR3 nucleotides read TGCAGTGCTGCCCCGGGACTAGCAGCCGCCTACAATGAGCAGTTCTTC.

This clonotype was detected once. For the CDR3, the DNA is TGCGCCAGCAGCTTGGACACACCCGGGGAGCTGTTTTTT. Translated, it gives CASSLDTPGELFF. V and J are TRBV5-1 and TRBJ2-2, with D uncertain. The CDR3 loop spans 13 amino acids. Germline loops: CDR1 SGHRS, CDR2 YFSETQ. Trimming removed 0 bases from V and 6 bases from J, with 6 bases in between. The full variable domain, its missing parts supplied by reference TRBV5-1 and TRBJ2-2, is KAGVTQTPRYLIKTRGQQVTLSCSPISGHRSVSWYQQTPGQGLQFLFEYFSETQRNKGNFPGRFSGRQFSNSRSEMNVSTLELGDSALYLCASSLDTPGELFFGEGSRLTVL.

CDR3 sequence reads: CASSPVAGTVNEQFF. As DNA, the CDR3 is TGTGCCAGCTCACCCGTAGCGGGAACAGTCAATGAGCAGTTCTTC. The chain recombines TRBV18 with TRBJ2-1, with 8 bases fitting TRBD2. The germline CDR1 and CDR2 sequences are KGHSH and LQKENI. The J segment lost 6 bases and the V segment lost 3 bases, leaving 7 bases of the junction unmatched. The CDR3 has 15 amino acids.

The gene calls are TRBV7-2 and TRBJ2-5; TRBD2 aligns across 11 bases. CDR3 length: 17 residues. The ends lost 5 bases at V and 4 bases at J; junction bases unmatched: 12. Germline assignment: CDR1 SGHTA and CDR2 FQGNSA. The CDR3 nucleotides read TGTGCCAGCAGCCTCGGCATTAGCGGGAGGGGTGGAGAGACCCAGTACTTC. This gives the protein CASSLGISGRGGETQYF.

This clonotype was counted only a few times. The chain combines TRBV10-3 with TRBJ1-6, with D uncertain. V lost 4 bases to trimming and J lost 10 bases, with 14 bases between them. This CDR3 has 14 residues. CDR1 and CDR2 from the germline V gene are ENHRY and SYGVKD. CDR3 residues: CAISGAAAGSPLHF. CDR3 nucleotides: TGTGCCATCAGTGGAGCGGCCGCGGGCTCACCCCTCCACTTT.

This clonotype was recorded at least ten times. The V gene is TRBV5-1, the J gene TRBJ2-5; unclear D gene. Germline V gene sequence: CDR1 SGHRS, CDR2 YFSETQ. The V end was cut by 0 bases, the J end by 4 bases, with 10 bases between. This CDR3 spans 14 amino acids. The CDR3 region has the DNA TGCGCCAGCAGCTTGGGCAGGAAGGGAGAGACCCAGTACTTC. Residues: CASSLGRKGETQYF.

The chain employs TRBV6-1 and TRBJ2-3, with D perhaps TRBD2 (5 bases). V was shortened by 0 bases and J by 8 bases, with 9 bases between the two germline ends. The CDR3 runs 13 residues. The germline gives CDR1 MNHNS, CDR2 SASEGT. The CDR3 loop is CASSEAPGSTQYF. Here the CDR3 DNA reads TGTGCCAGCAGTGAAGCACCGGGGAGTACGCAGTATTTT.

This sequence joins TRBV7-2 and TRBJ2-6; D remains unclear. The V end lost 5 bases, the J end lost 3 bases, and 17 bases lay between the germline ends. The CDR3 length is 17 residues. Germline loops: CDR1 SGHTA, CDR2 FQGNSA. CDR3 sequence reads: CASSIGGSSFGANVLTF. The CDR3, as DNA: TGTGCCAGCAGCATCGGCGGATCCAGCTTTGGGGCCAACGTCCTGACTTTC.

CDR3 coding DNA: TGCAGCGCCACTAGCCGGGTCAATGAGCAGTTCTTC. It specifies CSATSRVNEQFF. The V call is TRBV20-1, the J call TRBJ2-1, with a tentative D call TRBD2 (6 bases). The CDR3 extends over 12 amino acids. From germline, CDR1 is DFQATT and CDR2 SNEGSKA (reference sequence).

There are a few counts of this clonotype. The chain employs TRBV7-2 and TRBJ2-4, with D unclear. The V end was cut by 5 bases, the J end by 0 bases, with 14 bases between. Germline V CDR1 and CDR2: SGHTA, FQGNSA. CDR3 size: 16 residues. In DNA, the CDR3 is TGTGCCAGCAGCACCCTTCCCGGAGTAGCCAAAAACATTCAGTACTTC. Translating it yields CASSTLPGVAKNIQYF.

The V gene is TRBV20-1, the J gene TRBJ2-5; no reliable D call. CDR1 and CDR2 (germline): DFQATT, SNEGSKA (reference sequence). Deletions cut 7 bases from V and 2 bases from J, with 14 bases between. The CDR3 has 13 residues. CDR3 in amino acids: CSESAPGQETQYF. The CDR3 region has the DNA TGCAGTGAGTCCGCGCCAGGACAAGAGACCCAGTACTTC.

The V gene is TRBV9, the J gene TRBJ2-7; weak D call: TRBD2 (6 bases). This CDR3 comprises 17 residues. In germline, CDR1 is SGDLS, CDR2 YYNGEE. Trimming removed 3 bases from V and 2 bases from J, with 21 bases in between. CDR3 loop: CASSDSRAGRGTYEQYF. CDR3 nucleotides: TGTGCCAGCAGCGATTCGAGGGCGGGGAGAGGGACCTACGAGCAGTACTTC.

This clonotype was counted a few times. This chain connects TRBV29-1 to TRBJ2-7; TRBD1 might be the D (6 bases). Germline V lookup: CDR1 SQVTM, CDR2 ANQGSEA. The CDR3 consists of 14 residues. Trimming shortened V by 7 bases and J by 2 bases, and 18 bases separated the two germline ends. The CDR3 loop is CSATTGWAPYEQYF. The CDR3 DNA reads TGCAGCGCCACGACAGGCTGGGCGCCCTACGAGCAGTACTTC.

The sample holds a few counts of this clonotype. The chain couples TRBV9 to TRBJ2-1; 11 bases agree with TRBD2. CDR1 and CDR2 from the germline V gene are SGDLS and YYNGEE. The CDR3 has 16 residues. V was pared by 0 bases and J by 7 bases, with 6 bases of the junction left unmatched. CDR3 residues: CASSVETSGSANEQFF. The CDR3 coding sequence is TGTGCCAGCAGCGTAGAAACTAGCGGGAGTGCAAATGAGCAGTTCTTC.

V gene TRBV18 combines with J gene TRBJ2-7; D ambiguous. The CDR3 spans 12 residues. Trimming took 0 bases from V and 4 from J, leaving 4 bases between them. CDR1 and CDR2 from the germline V gene are KGHSH and LQKENI. CDR3 bases: TGTGCCAGCTCACCACCGAGTTACGAGCAGTACTTC. This codes for CASSPPSYEQYF.

This clonotype has more than one count but fewer than ten. V and J are TRBV9 and TRBJ1-2; 8 bases align to TRBD1. V was pared by 4 bases and J by 8 bases, with 10 bases of the junction left unmatched. This CDR3 is built from 14 residues. From germline, CDR1 is SGDLS and CDR2 YYNGEE. Written as DNA, the CDR3 is TGTGCCAGCAGCTCCCGGACAGGGCAAGAGGGCTACACCTTC. Its translation: CASSSRTGQEGYTF.

This clonotype was recorded many times. The J gene is TRBJ2-1, the V gene TRBV4-3; D not certain. CDR3 length: 14 residues. V was trimmed by 0 bases and J by 4 bases, leaving 7 bases between them. Germline CDR1 and CDR2: LGHNA and YSLEER. In nucleotides, the CDR3 is TGCGCCAGCAGCCAAGACAGTCATTACAATGAGCAGTTCTTC. It specifies CASSQDSHYNEQFF.

For the CDR3, the DNA is TGCGCCAGCAGCGCAACAACAGGGAAAGGTGATATCTTTCGATATGGCTACACCTTC. It specifies CASSATTGKGDIFRYGYTF. The genes are TRBV5-1 and TRBJ1-2; the D gene is possibly TRBD1 (6 bases). V gave up 4 bases and J gave up 5 bases, with 30 bases separating them. Looked up from germline, CDR1 is SGHRS and CDR2 is YFSETQ. This CDR3 is built from 19 residues.

This clonotype was recorded many times. V gene TRBV12-3 or TRBV12-4 combines with J gene TRBJ2-5; perhaps TRBD2 as D (5 bases). The CDR3 spans 14 residues. V was clipped by 3 bases and J by 0 bases, with 8 bases between them. CDR3 loop: CASSFLAHQETQYF. The DNA of the CDR3 is TGTGCCAGCAGTTTTCTAGCCCACCAAGAGACCCAGTACTTC.

This clonotype has more than one count but fewer than ten. J is TRBJ2-5 and V is TRBV2, with D unclear. The CDR3 runs 12 residues. Germline lookup yields CDR1 SNHLY and CDR2 FYNNEI. V was shortened by 1 base and J by 5 bases, with 5 bases between the two germline ends. The DNA of the CDR3 is TGTGCCAGCAGTGAAGTCCGTGAGACCCAGTACTTC. Encoded protein: CASSEVRETQYF.

This clonotype was seen more than once but under ten times. The rearrangement joins TRBV5-5 to TRBJ2-3; 9 bases line up with TRBD2. Germline CDR1 and CDR2: SGHKS and YYEKEE (reference sequence). CDR3 length: 14 residues. V was pared by 2 bases and J by 4 bases, with 2 bases of the junction left unmatched. CDR3 nucleotide sequence: TGTGCCAGCAGCTTACGGACTAGCGCAGATACGCAGTATTTT. Protein product: CASSLRTSADTQYF.

The V and J genes are TRBV27 and TRBJ2-1; 8 nucleotides agree with TRBD2. V lost 6 bases and J lost 4; bases outside the gene matches: 8. This CDR3 is 15 amino acids long. Per the germline V gene, CDR1 is MNHEY and CDR2 is SMNVEV (reference sequence). The CDR3, as DNA: TGTGCCAGCAGGCGAGCGGGAGAGTCTTACAATGAGCAGTTCTTC. Protein sequence: CASRRAGESYNEQFF.